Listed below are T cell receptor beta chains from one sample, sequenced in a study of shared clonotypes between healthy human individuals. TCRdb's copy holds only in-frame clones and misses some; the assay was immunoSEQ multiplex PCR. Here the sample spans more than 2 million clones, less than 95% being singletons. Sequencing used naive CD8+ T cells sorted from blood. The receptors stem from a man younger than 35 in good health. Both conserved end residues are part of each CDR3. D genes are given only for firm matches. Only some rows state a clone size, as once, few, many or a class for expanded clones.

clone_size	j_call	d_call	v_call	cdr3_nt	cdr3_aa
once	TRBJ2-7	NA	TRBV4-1	TGCGCCAGCAGCCAAGCAGGTAGCTACGAGCAGTACTTC	CASSQAGSYEQYF
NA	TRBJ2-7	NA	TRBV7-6	TGTGCCAGCAGCTTGTTGTCGGCGCTCGAGCAGTACTTC	CASSLLSALEQYF
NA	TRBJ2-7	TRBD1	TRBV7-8	TGTGCCAGCAGCTTAGCGGGACAGCACAATTATCAGAACTTC	CASSLAGQHNYQNF
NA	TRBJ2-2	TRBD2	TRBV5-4	TGTGCCAGCAGCAGGACTAGCGGGAGGGCCGACGGGGAGCTGTTTTTT	CASSRTSGRADGELFF
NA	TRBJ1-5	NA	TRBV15	TGTGCCACCAGCAGAGAGGGGACTCAGCCCCAGCATTTT	CATSREGTQPQHF
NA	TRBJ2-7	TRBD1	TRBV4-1	TGCGCCAGCAGCCCCCCCGGGACAGGGGGTCACGAGCAGTACTTC	CASSPPGTGGHEQYF
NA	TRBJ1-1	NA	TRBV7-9	TGTGCCAGCAGCTTAAGGGGAAACACTGAAGCTTTCTTT	CASSLRGNTEAFF
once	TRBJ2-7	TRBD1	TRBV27	TGTGCCAGCAGTTCGGTTGGGACAGGGATTTACGAGCAGTACTTC	CASSSVGTGIYEQYF
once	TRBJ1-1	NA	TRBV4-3	TGCGCCAGCAGCCAAGATTCGGGAAGGAGTCACACTGAAGCTTTCTTT	CASSQDSGRSHTEAFF
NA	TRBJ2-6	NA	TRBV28	TGTGCCAGCAGTTTATTAACCGGGGCCATCTCTGGGGCCAACGTCCTGACTTTC	CASSLLTGAISGANVLTF
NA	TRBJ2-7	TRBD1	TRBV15	TGTGCCACCAGCTCCCGGGACAGGATCTACGAGCAGTACTTC	CATSSRDRIYEQYF
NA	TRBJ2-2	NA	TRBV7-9	TGTGCCAGCAGCTTACAGGGGTCGGAGCTGTTTTTT	CASSLQGSELFF
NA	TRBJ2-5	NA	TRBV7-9	TGTGCCAGCAGCTTACTCCAAGAGACCCAGTACTTC	CASSLLQETQYF
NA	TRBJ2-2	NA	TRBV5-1	TGCGCCAGCAGTCAAAATGGAGCTAACACCGGGGAGCTGTTTTTT	CASSQNGANTGELFF